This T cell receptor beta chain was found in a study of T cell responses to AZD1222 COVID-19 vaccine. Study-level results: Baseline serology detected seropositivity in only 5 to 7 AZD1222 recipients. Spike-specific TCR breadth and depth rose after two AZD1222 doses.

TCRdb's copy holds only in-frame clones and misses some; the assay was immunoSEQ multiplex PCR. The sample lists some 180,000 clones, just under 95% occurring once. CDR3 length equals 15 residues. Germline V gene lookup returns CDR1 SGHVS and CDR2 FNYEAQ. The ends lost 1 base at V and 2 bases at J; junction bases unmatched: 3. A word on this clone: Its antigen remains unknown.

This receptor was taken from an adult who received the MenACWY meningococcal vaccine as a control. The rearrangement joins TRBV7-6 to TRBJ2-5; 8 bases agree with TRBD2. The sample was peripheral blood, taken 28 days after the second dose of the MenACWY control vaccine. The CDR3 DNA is TGTGCCAGCAGCTTAGAGCCTAGCGGGCAAGAGACCCAGTACTTC. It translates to CASSLEPSGQETQYF.